One T cell receptor beta chain is described in this entry. The target antigen is unknown. These data belong to a study of CD8 T cells in ankylosing spondylitis. General observations from the study: Typical of ankylosing spondylitis blood, it appeared, was a TCR beta motif of roughly eight highly homologous variants. Reports say disease-linked clones showed up significantly more in matched ankylosing spondylitis synovial fluid.

The TCR beta libraries were generated through quantitative 5'-RACE incorporating molecular barcodes. In TCRdb, the 5' RACE reads were re-called with MiXCR into one record per CDR3 protein. The sample comprises 800,000 to 900,000 distinct CDR3 sequences, around 11% of which are singletons, and just over 0.5% rests with the top ten. There are 19 residues in the CDR3. Losses at the gene ends were 1 base for V and 7 bases for J; bases not matched to a gene: 10. The germline V gene encodes CDR1 KGHSH and CDR2 LQKENI. Sequenced input: blood, either unsorted or a sorted T cell fraction (not recorded which). The source of this sequence is a male donor with ankylosing spondylitis. V is TRBV18 and J is TRBJ2-1, with TRBD2 matching 16 bases. The CDR3 region is CASSPQGTSGRARGNEQFF. The CDR3, as DNA: TGTGCCAGCTCACCACAAGGGACTAGCGGGAGGGCCCGAGGTAATGAGCAGTTCTTC.